These 27 T cell receptor beta chains were sequenced from one sample in a study of shared clonotypes between healthy human individuals. Profiled with immunoSEQ multiplex PCR; TCRdb holds only in-frame clones, not every one. Of about 2.4 million clones listed, 80% to 95% were seen once; the top ten hold about 0.38%. The specimen was naive CD4+ T cells from PBMCs. As to subset: CD45RA+ positively selected. The receptors here all came from a young man in good health. Some clones in this sample may be carry-over from other donors' samples.

The chain combines TRBV28 with TRBJ2-7, with 9 bases that match TRBD1. Germline V gives CDR1 MDHEN, CDR2 SYDVKM. This CDR3 is built from 14 residues. Trimming took 3 bases from V and 5 from J; bases not matched to a gene: 5. The CDR3: CASSLLGTGNEQYF. The CDR3 bases are TGTGCCAGCAGTTTGTTAGGGACAGGGAACGAGCAGTACTTC. Complete variable domain (other parts from reference TRBV28 and TRBJ2-7): DVKVTQSSRYLVKRTGEKVFLECVQDMDHENMFWYRQDPGLGLRLIYFSYDVKMKEKGDIPEGYSVSREKKERFSLILESASTNQTSMYLCASSLLGTGNEQYFGPGTRLTVT.

This clone appeared once. The V gene is TRBV19, the J gene TRBJ2-7; tentative D call: TRBD2 (6 bases). The ends were cut back, 5 bases at V and 6 bases at J, with 26 bases in the middle. Germline CDR1 and CDR2: LNHDA and SQIVND (reference sequence). The CDR3 sequence is 17 residues long. The CDR3 nucleotides read TGTGCCAGTAGTCGCGCAACTTATGGGGGAGGAAGAAGCGAGCAGTACTTC. Protein sequence: CASSRATYGGGRSEQYF.

The chain joins TRBV10-1 to TRBJ1-1; unclear D gene. V dropped 6 bases and J dropped 3 bases, with 14 bases sitting between them. Germline values: CDR1 WNHNN, CDR2 SYGVQD (reference sequence). The CDR3 has 14 residues. The CDR3 DNA sequence: TGCGCCAGCAGCCGGTTTCTTTCGGACACTGAAGCTTTCTTT. Translation gives CASSRFLSDTEAFF.

As regards this clone: Other DNA variants within this sample encode the same CDR3. The chain has TRBV5-1 and TRBJ2-1, with 12 bases fitting TRBD2. V shed 4 bases and J 7 bases; nucleotides not matched to a gene: 6. Per the germline V gene, CDR1 is SGHRS and CDR2 is YFSETQ. This CDR3 has 15 residues. CDR3 region: CASSLLAGGGNEQFF. The CDR3 bases are TGCGCCAGCAGCCTACTAGCGGGAGGAGGAAATGAGCAGTTCTTC.

The chain is built from TRBV6-5 and TRBJ1-2; D may be TRBD1 (5 bases). The CDR3 extends over 15 amino acids. Germline CDR1 reads MNHEY; CDR2 reads SVGAGI. V dropped 4 bases and J dropped 5 bases, with 17 bases sitting between them. CDR3: CASSSGDLGGYGYTF. CDR3 sequence (DNA): TGTGCCAGCAGTTCCGGGGACTTGGGGGGGTATGGCTACACCTTC.

A remark on this clone: Other DNA sequences in the sample encode the same CDR3. The CDR3 sequence: CASSVGGSSGANVLTF. The DNA of the CDR3 is TGTGCCAGCAGCGTAGGAGGCAGCTCTGGGGCCAACGTCCTGACTTTC. The chain recombines TRBV9 with TRBJ2-6; D remains unclear. Per germline, CDR1 SGDLS and CDR2 YYNGEE. The CDR3 has 16 residues. V was shortened by 0 bases and J by 0 bases, with 7 bases between the two germline ends. Based on the CDR3 plus reference TRBV9 and TRBJ2-6, the full variable domain is DSGVTQTPKHLITATGQRVTLRCSPRSGDLSVYWYQQSLDQGLQFLIQYYNGEERAKGNILERFSAQQFPDLHSELNLSSLELGDSALYFCASSVGGSSGANVLTFGAGSRLTVL.

The V gene is TRBV6-5, the J gene TRBJ2-7; unclear D gene. The CDR3 sequence is 14 residues long. V gave up 4 bases and J gave up 3 bases, with 13 bases separating them. Germline CDR1 reads MNHEY; CDR2 reads SVGAGI. In DNA, the CDR3 is TGTGCCAGCAGTTCCTGGTTCGGAAACTACGAGCAGTACTTC. This gives the protein CASSSWFGNYEQYF.

The chain carries TRBV5-1 and TRBJ1-2, with D perhaps matching TRBD1 (5 bases). CDR1 SGHRS and CDR2 YFSETQ come from the germline V gene. The germline V and J ends were trimmed by 5 bases and 6 bases, with 17 bases remaining between them. This CDR3 comprises 14 residues. The CDR3 spells CASRLGPGGDGYTF. The CDR3 DNA follows: TGCGCCAGCAGACTTGGACCGGGGGGTGATGGCTACACCTTC.

The J gene is TRBJ2-7, the V gene TRBV19; no clear D. CDR1 is LNHDA and CDR2 is SQIVND in the germline V gene (reference sequence). The CDR3 is 14 amino acids. V lost 7 bases to trimming and J lost 4 bases, with 17 bases between them. The CDR3 reads CASTFWRKKYEQYF. CDR3 nucleotides: TGTGCCAGTACCTTTTGGCGGAAGAAGTACGAGCAGTACTTC.

The chain carries TRBV28 and TRBJ1-2, with 7 positions matching TRBD1. CDR1 is MDHEN, CDR2 SYDVKM, per germline. V lost 3 bases, J lost 10 bases, and 8 bases stayed unmatched. The CDR3 has 13 amino acids. Here the CDR3 reads CASSLGQGDHYTF. CDR3 nucleotide sequence: TGTGCCAGCAGTTTGGGGCAGGGGGATCACTACACCTTC.

The chain joins TRBV5-1 to TRBJ2-1; TRBD2 might be the D (5 bases). Trimming took off 4 bases at V and 5 bases at J, with 13 bases between the two ends. The germline gives CDR1 SGHRS, CDR2 YFSETQ. The CDR3 spans 14 residues. The CDR3 DNA reads as TGCGCCAGCAGCAACAACGTAGCGAACAATGAGCAGTTCTTC. The encoded protein is CASSNNVANNEQFF.

The V gene is TRBV6-5, the J gene TRBJ1-2; D might be TRBD1 (6 bases). Germline CDR1 and CDR2: MNHEY and SVGAGI. The CDR3 extends over 14 amino acids. The V gene lost 5 bases and the J gene lost 4 bases, with 14 bases spanning the gap. For the CDR3, the DNA is TGTGCCAGCAGTCCCGGACAGAGGATCTATGGCTACACCTTC. This codes for CASSPGQRIYGYTF.

This chain uses TRBV18 with TRBJ1-2; the D is unclear. V was clipped by 2 bases and J by 3 bases, with 13 bases between them. The V gene's germline CDR1 is KGHSH and CDR2 LQKENI. The length of the CDR3 is 15 residues. The CDR3 here is CASSPIAGADYGYTF. As DNA, the CDR3 is TGTGCCAGCTCACCAATTGCGGGCGCGGACTATGGCTACACCTTC.

J is TRBJ1-1 and V is TRBV7-9; tentatively, D is TRBD1 (5 bases). Per germline, CDR1 SEHNR and CDR2 FQNEAQ (reference sequence). The ends were cut back, 4 bases at V and 8 bases at J, with 17 bases in the middle. This CDR3 has 14 residues. CDR3 sequence reads: CASSSSAGWGEAFF. As DNA, the CDR3 is TGTGCCAGCAGCTCGAGTGCAGGGTGGGGGGAAGCTTTCTTT.

The V gene is TRBV30, the J gene TRBJ2-1; D is perhaps TRBD1 or TRBD2 (5 bases each). There are 14 residues in the CDR3. The germline V gene has CDR1 GTSNPN and CDR2 SVGIG (reference sequence). Trimming removed 0 bases from V and 4 bases from J, with 10 bases in between. The CDR3 coding sequence is TGTGCCTGGAGTGTAGGGACCGGGTACAATGAGCAGTTCTTC. Its protein product is CAWSVGTGYNEQFF.

This clone was recorded a few times. CDR3 sequence reads: CSAVDTEAFF. The CDR3 DNA reads TGCAGTGCCGTCGATACTGAAGCTTTCTTT. This rearrangement joins TRBV20-1 to TRBJ1-1; D ambiguous. V was cut by 6 bases and J by 5 bases, with 7 bases left in between. CDR1 and CDR2 from the germline V gene are DFQATT and SNEGSKA (reference sequence). The CDR3 length is 10 residues.

V usage is TRBV5-1 and J usage is TRBJ2-1; no clear D. CDR3 length: 13 residues. Trimming took off 4 bases at V and 4 bases at J, with 9 bases between the two ends. Germline V lookup: CDR1 SGHRS, CDR2 YFSETQ. Here the CDR3 reads CASSPTEYNEQFF. For the CDR3, the DNA is TGCGCCAGCAGCCCTACTGAATACAATGAGCAGTTCTTC.

The V gene is TRBV7-3, the J gene TRBJ1-1; a possible D gene is TRBD1 (5 bases). V lost 5 bases and J lost 5, with 15 bases in between. This CDR3 region has 14 residues. Per the germline V gene, CDR1 is SGHTA and CDR2 is FQGTGA. CDR3 in amino acids: CASSRSPGETEAFF. Written as DNA, the CDR3 is TGTGCCAGCAGCCGTTCCCCGGGGGAGACTGAAGCTTTCTTT.

V is TRBV7-2 and J is TRBJ2-3, with D possibly matching TRBD2 (5 bases). Germline CDR1 SGHTA, CDR2 FQGNSA. The CDR3 has 16 amino acids. The V gene lost 5 bases and the J gene lost 2 bases, with 17 bases spanning the gap. The CDR3, as DNA: TGTGCCAGCAGCCGCCGTAGAGCGGAGATCACAGATACGCAGTATTTT. Amino acids: CASSRRRAEITDTQYF.

V gene TRBV29-1 combines with J gene TRBJ2-5, with a possible D match to TRBD1 (5 bases). The CDR3 has 15 residues. Per germline, CDR1 SQVTM and CDR2 ANQGSEA. Trimming pared 4 bases from V and 2 bases from J, leaving 17 bases between. In DNA form, the CDR3 reads TGCAGCGTTGCTTTTTTGTCGGACAAACAAGAGACCCAGTACTTC. Translated, it gives CSVAFLSDKQETQYF.

The chain uses TRBV7-9 and TRBJ2-2; D perhaps matches TRBD1 (6 bases). V was trimmed by 5 bases and J by 7 bases, leaving 20 bases between them. The germline V gene encodes CDR1 SEHNR and CDR2 FQNEAQ (reference sequence). The CDR3 loop spans 16 amino acids. As DNA, the CDR3 is TGTGCCAGCAGCCAGACAGGATGGACGCAGAGCGGGGAGCTGTTTTTT. Translated: CASSQTGWTQSGELFF.

The chain joins TRBV27 to TRBJ1-2, with 7 bases matching TRBD1. This CDR3 region has 15 residues. V lost 10 bases and J lost 4; bases outside the gene matches: 15. Germline V gene lookup returns CDR1 MNHEY and CDR2 SMNVEV (reference sequence). CDR3 sequence reads: CATGDSQLPFYGYTF. DNA of the CDR3: TGTGCCACAGGGGACAGCCAATTACCTTTCTATGGCTACACCTTC.

The genes are TRBV5-1 and TRBJ1-5, with 9 bases aligning to TRBD1. Trimming cost V 5 bases and J 3 bases; bases outside gene matches: 6. The CDR3 totals 15 residues. Germline assignment: CDR1 SGHRS and CDR2 YFSETQ. CDR3 DNA sequence: TGCGCCAGCAGATACGGGACAGGGTACAATCAGCCCCAGCATTTT. This encodes CASRYGTGYNQPQHF. The complete variable domain, with remaining parts taken from reference TRBV5-1 and TRBJ1-5, reads KAGVTQTPRYLIKTRGQQVTLSCSPISGHRSVSWYQQTPGQGLQFLFEYFSETQRNKGNFPGRFSGRQFSNSRSEMNVSTLELGDSALYLCASRYGTGYNQPQHFGDGTRLSIL.

This sequence joins TRBV25-1 and TRBJ1-4; a possible D gene is TRBD1 (5 bases). V gave up 4 bases and J gave up 8 bases, with 17 bases separating them. Looked up from germline, CDR1 is MGHDK and CDR2 is SYGVNS. The CDR3 loop spans 15 amino acids. CDR3 nucleotides: TGTGCCAGCAGTGTCCTCGGGACCCCGGACGAAAAACTGTTTTTT. This encodes CASSVLGTPDEKLFF. The entire variable domain, with the rest obtained from reference TRBV25-1 and TRBJ1-4, is as follows: EADIYQTPRYLVIGTGKKITLECSQTMGHDKMYWYQQDPGMELHLIHYSYGVNSTEKGDLSSESTVSRIRTEHFPLTLESARPSHTSQYLCASSVLGTPDEKLFFGSGTQLSVL.

A note on this clone: The sample holds other DNA sequences that translate to the same CDR3. V gene TRBV7-9 combines with J gene TRBJ2-7; tentatively, D is TRBD1 (5 bases). Germline V gene lookup returns CDR1 SEHNR and CDR2 FQNEAQ (reference sequence). The CDR3 sequence is 15 residues long. Trimming removed 1 base at V and 0 bases at J, with 10 bases between. The CDR3 nucleotides are TGTGCCAGCAGCTTAGGGGGCGGCAGCTCCTACGAGCAGTACTTC. Translation: CASSLGGGSSYEQYF.

The chain combines TRBV11-2 with TRBJ2-4; D gene ambiguous. This CDR3 has 15 amino acids. Trimming pared 3 bases from V and 0 bases from J, leaving 9 bases between. CDR1 SGHAT and CDR2 FQNNGV come from the germline V gene. The CDR3 nucleotides read TGTGCCAGCAGCTTCGGGCTTGGAGCCAAAAACATTCAGTACTTC. Protein: CASSFGLGAKNIQYF.

The chain combines TRBV27 with TRBJ2-7; 9 bases line up with TRBD1. The junction had 19 bases not matched to a gene; V was cut back by 4 bases and J by 3 bases. This CDR3 region has 19 residues. Germline lookup yields CDR1 MNHEY and CDR2 SMNVEV (reference sequence). Here the CDR3 reads CASSSLDRGFQIGSYEQYF. DNA for the CDR3: TGTGCCAGCAGTTCCCTCGACAGGGGGTTTCAGATCGGGAGCTACGAGCAGTACTTC.